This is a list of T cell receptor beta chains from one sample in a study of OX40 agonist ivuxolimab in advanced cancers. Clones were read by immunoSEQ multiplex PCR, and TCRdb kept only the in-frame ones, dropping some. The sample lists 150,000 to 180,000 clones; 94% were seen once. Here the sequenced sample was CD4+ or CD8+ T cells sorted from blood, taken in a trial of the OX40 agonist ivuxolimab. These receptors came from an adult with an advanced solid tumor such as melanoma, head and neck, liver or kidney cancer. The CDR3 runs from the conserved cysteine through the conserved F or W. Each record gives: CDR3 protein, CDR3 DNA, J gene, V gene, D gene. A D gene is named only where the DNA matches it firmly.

CASSESDGNTIYF,TGTGCCAGCAGTGAGAGTGACGGAAACACCATATATTTT,TRBJ1-3,TRBV7-3,-
CASSQSLAKNIQYF,TGCGCCAGCAGCCAAAGCTTAGCCAAAAACATTCAGTACTTC,TRBJ2-4,TRBV4-3,-
CASSLGQGRLNTIYF,TGTGCCAGCAGCTTGGGGCAGGGGCGATTAAACACCATATATTTT,TRBJ1-3,TRBV5-4,-
CASSPRGVNSNEQFF,TGTGCCAGCAGCCCCCGGGGGGTTAATAGCAATGAGCAGTTCTTC,TRBJ2-1,TRBV13,TRBD2
CASSLLTGELFF,TGTGCCAGCAGTTTGCTCACCGGGGAGCTGTTTTTT,TRBJ2-2,TRBV28,-
CASSVGSRRGGSETQYF,TGTGCCAGCAGCGTAGGGTCCCGGAGGGGCGGATCTGAGACCCAGTACTTC,TRBJ2-5,TRBV9,-
CASSESDFYSNQPQHF,TGCGCCAGCAGTGAGTCGGATTTTTATAGCAATCAGCCCCAGCATTTT,TRBJ1-5,TRBV10-2,-
CASSLHVADTQYF,TGTGCCAGCAGCCTACACGTGGCAGATACGCAGTATTTT,TRBJ2-3,TRBV11-3,-
CASGFPRGQGYGYTF,TGTGCTAGTGGTTTCCCTCGGGGGCAGGGCTATGGCTACACCTTC,TRBJ1-2,TRBV12-5,-
CASSFPTASYEQYF,TGTGCCAGCAGTTTTCCGACGGCTTCCTACGAGCAGTACTTC,TRBJ2-7,TRBV6-6,-
CASSPGPGRTNTMAVTF,TGCGCCAGCAGCCCAGGCCCCGGACGCACGAATACTATGGCAGTCACCTTC,TRBJ1-2,TRBV4-1,-
CASSLGTFRNEQYF,TGCGCCAGCAGCTTGGGTACCTTCAGGAACGAGCAGTACTTC,TRBJ2-7,TRBV5-1,-
CASSLFGQLNTGELFF,TGCGCCAGCAGCTTGTTCGGCCAGTTAAACACCGGGGAGCTGTTTTTT,TRBJ2-2,TRBV5-1,-
CASSLQRNTEAFF,TGTGCCAGCAGCTTACAGCGGAACACTGAAGCTTTCTTT,TRBJ1-1,TRBV7-9,-
CASSLDLNQPQHF,TGTGCCAGCAGCTTGGACCTAAATCAGCCCCAGCATTTT,TRBJ1-5,TRBV5-4,-
CASSAGTGGSGNTIYF,TGTGCCAGCAGTGCCGGGACAGGGGGCTCTGGAAACACCATATATTTT,TRBJ1-3,TRBV6-1,TRBD1
CASSLPGLGANTGELFF,TGTGCCAGCAGCTTACCCGGACTAGGTGCGAACACCGGGGAGCTGTTTTTT,TRBJ2-2,TRBV7-3,TRBD2
CASSYSRYQPQHF,TGTGCCAGCAGTTATTCCCGGTATCAGCCCCAGCATTTT,TRBJ1-5,TRBV6-5,-
CASRPGGAINYGYTF,TGTGCCAGCAGACCAGGGGGGGCGATTAACTATGGCTACACCTTC,TRBJ1-2,TRBV6-6,TRBD1
CASSRDGAFF,TGTGCCAGCAGTCGGGACGGGGCTTTCTTT,TRBJ1-1,TRBV6-5,-
CAWSVVKETQYF,TGTGCCTGGAGTGTGGTAAAAGAGACCCAGTACTTC,TRBJ2-5,TRBV30,-
CASSQDYGRRGSPLHF,TGCGCCAGCAGCCAAGATTACGGGCGGCGGGGCTCACCCCTCCACTTT,TRBJ1-6,TRBV4-3,-
CASSFGDRIAKNIQYF,TGTGCCAGCAGCTTCGGGGACCGAATAGCCAAAAACATTCAGTACTTC,TRBJ2-4,TRBV7-2,-
CASSVGQGALNQPQHF,TGTGCCAGCAGCGTTGGACAGGGGGCTTTAAATCAGCCCCAGCATTTT,TRBJ1-5,TRBV7-9,TRBD1
CASSYSLTGNYGYTF,TGTGCCAGCAGTTACTCCCTGACAGGGAACTATGGCTACACCTTC,TRBJ1-2,TRBV6-6,TRBD1
CASSTRQGANTEAFF,TGTGCCAGTAGTACCCGACAGGGGGCGAACACTGAAGCTTTCTTT,TRBJ1-1,TRBV19,TRBD1
CASSYSYGQGRGYTF,TGTGCCAGCAGTTACTCCTATGGACAGGGACGGGGCTACACCTTC,TRBJ1-2,TRBV6-5,TRBD1
CASRLHGAPLHF,TGTGCAAGTCGCTTACATGGGGCACCCCTCCACTTT,TRBJ1-6,TRBV12-2,-
CASSPRLNTGANVLTF,TGCGCCAGCAGCCCGAGACTGAACACTGGGGCCAACGTCCTGACTTTC,TRBJ2-6,TRBV4-1,-
CASSPSGRLSTDTQYF,TGTGCCAGCAGTCCCTCGGGTCGGTTAAGCACAGATACGCAGTATTTT,TRBJ2-3,TRBV27,-
CASSPGNNSPLHF,TGTGCCAGCAGCCCGGGGAATAATTCACCCCTCCACTTT,TRBJ1-6,TRBV7-9,-
CATSGTNYGYTF,TGTGCCACCTCCGGGACCAACTATGGCTACACCTTC,TRBJ1-2,TRBV28,-
CASSLGRGKGNTEAFF,TGTGCCAGCAGTTTAGGCAGGGGCAAAGGGAACACTGAAGCTTTCTTT,TRBJ1-1,TRBV28,-
CASSLELQETQYF,TGTGCCAGCAGCTTGGAACTACAAGAGACCCAGTACTTC,TRBJ2-5,TRBV5-4,-
CASSSLGSGSQETQYF,TGTGCCAGCAGTTCTCTCGGGAGTGGCTCCCAAGAGACCCAGTACTTC,TRBJ2-5,TRBV28,-